This T cell receptor (beta chain) was retrieved from a study of blood T cell repertoires in COVID-19. Across the whole study: T cells, B-cell-depleted T cells, or PBMCs supplied cDNA or gDNA.

Under the authors' procedure: Nucleated cell number was recorded as an estimate derived from reference gene primer amplification. Data came from immunoSEQ multiplex PCR; TCRdb stores just in-frame clones and leaves some out. The DNA gave D and trimming, while V, J and clone size come from that table. The repertoire holds about 270,000 clones, with roughly nine tenths as singletons. Germline CDR1 is SGHTA and CDR2 is FQGTGA. This CDR3 has 16 residues. Trimming shortened V by 4 bases and J by 2 bases, and 16 bases separated the two germline ends. This receptor was identified in a man aged 45-65 years with acute or convalescent COVID-19. The genes are TRBV7-3 and TRBJ2-3; TRBD2 might be the D (6 bases). The sample was peripheral blood. The CDR3 sequence is CASSSSLGLHTDTQYF. CDR3 DNA: TGTGCCAGCAGCTCTTCTCTCGGACTACACACAGATACGCAGTATTTT.